The T cell receptor (beta chain) under discussion was sequenced for a study of human T cells and chemical hapten exposure. Germline CDR1 and CDR2: DFQATT and SNEGSKA (reference sequence). V was clipped by 6 bases and J by 6 bases; unmatched bases: 9. The CDR3 length is 15 residues. TCRdb recomputed calls from the RACE reads with MiXCR, one row per CDR3 protein. The sample yields 180,000 or so distinct CDR3 sequences, 13% to 15% seen once. A few counts support this clonotype. Time point meaning: patch test 1, 2 weeks after DPC sensitization. Treatment meaning: therapeutic diphenylcyclopropenone sensitization with weekly scalp DPC.

V is TRBV20-1 and J is TRBJ2-3; 13 positions match TRBD2. Source: whole blood, taken in connection with sensitization to the hapten diphenylcyclopropenone (DPC). This sequence was found in a woman aged 25 to 39 with alopecia areata. Some clones in this sample may be carry-over from other donors' samples. The CDR3 sequence: CSAGTSGGALDTQYF. The CDR3 DNA sequence: TGCAGTGCGGGTACTAGCGGGGGGGCCCTGGATACGCAGTATTTT.